Each of the 17 T cell receptor beta chains below was sequenced from the same sample in a study of shared clonotypes between healthy human individuals. TCRdb's table, derived via immunoSEQ multiplex PCR, lists solely in-frame clones and lacks some. The profile shows approximately 100,000 clones, 65% to 75% of them singletons. Sequenced: memory CD8+ T cells sorted from blood. This sample's subset: CD45RO+ cells pooled with CCR7-negative TemRA cells. The source is a woman aged 25 to 39 in good health.

The J gene is TRBJ2-1, the V gene TRBV6-1, with TRBD1 matching 7 bases. CDR1 is MNHNS, CDR2 SASEGT, per germline. The CDR3 contains 15 residues. Trimming removed 6 bases from V and 2 bases from J; junction bases left unmatched: 7. The CDR3 nucleotides are TGTGCCAGCAGCGTCGACAGGGACCCCTACAATGAGCAGTTCTTC. Translating it yields CASSVDRDPYNEQFF.

This clone showed up just a few times. The same CDR3 is also encoded by other DNA sequences in this sample. The chain employs TRBV27 and TRBJ1-1; perhaps TRBD1 as D (5 bases). Trimming took off 0 bases at V and 3 bases at J, with 8 bases between the two ends. The CDR3 has 14 residues. The germline gives CDR1 MNHEY, CDR2 SMNVEV (reference sequence). Here the CDR3 reads CASSLSWGDTEAFF. The CDR3 DNA reads TGTGCCAGCAGTTTATCGTGGGGGGACACTGAAGCTTTCTTT.

This chain uses TRBV28 with TRBJ2-7; D might be TRBD1 (5 bases). Trimming pared 7 bases from V and 0 bases from J, leaving 22 bases between. The CDR3 totals 17 residues. Germline lookup yields CDR1 MDHEN and CDR2 SYDVKM. CDR3 sequence reads: CASIPTAVNLSSYEQYF. The DNA of the CDR3 is TGTGCCAGCATCCCGACAGCTGTTAATCTAAGCTCCTACGAGCAGTACTTC.

This clone was counted at least ten times. The chain joins TRBV11-2 to TRBJ2-1, with D unresolved. Germline V gene sequence: CDR1 SGHAT, CDR2 FQNNGV. The CDR3 has 14 residues. Trimming pared 1 base from V and 5 bases from J, leaving 9 bases between. This CDR3 is CASSLAGVNNEQFF. The CDR3 nucleotides read TGTGCCAGCAGCTTAGCCGGTGTGAACAATGAGCAGTTCTTC.

The rearrangement uses TRBV5-1 and TRBJ2-1, with D perhaps TRBD2 (5 bases). The CDR3 spans 13 residues. Trimming removed 3 bases at V and 5 bases at J, with 9 bases between. CDR1 and CDR2 from the germline V gene are SGHRS and YFSETQ. The CDR3 sequence is CASSWTGNNEQFF. The CDR3 DNA is TGCGCCAGCAGCTGGACGGGAAACAATGAGCAGTTCTTC.

This clone showed up many times. The V call is TRBV5-1, the J call TRBJ1-1, with TRBD1 identical over 7 bases. The ends lost 0 bases at V and 9 bases at J; junction bases unmatched: 5. This CDR3 has 13 residues. CDR1 and CDR2 from the germline V gene are SGHRS and YFSETQ. The CDR3 coding sequence is TGCGCCAGCAGCTTGGGGGACAGTTCCCAAGCTTTCTTT. The encoded protein is CASSLGDSSQAFF.

The V and J genes are TRBV2 and TRBJ1-1, with no clear D. V was trimmed by 2 bases and J by 4 bases, leaving 8 bases between them. Germline CDR1 is SNHLY and CDR2 is FYNNEI. There are 13 residues in the CDR3. The CDR3 DNA is TGTGCCAGCAGTGAACTTGACCTCACTGAAGCTTTCTTT. It translates to CASSELDLTEAFF. Full variable domain (outside the CDR3, taken from reference TRBV2 and TRBJ1-1): EPEVTQTPSHQVTQMGQEVILRCVPISNHLYFYWYRQILGQKVEFLVSFYNNEISEKSEIFDDQFSVERPDGSNFTLKIRSTKLEDSAMYFCASSELDLTEAFFGQGTRLTVV.

The rearrangement links TRBV6-5 to TRBJ2-7; D gene unclear. Per the germline V gene, CDR1 is MNHEY and CDR2 is SVGAGI. The length of the CDR3 is 16 residues. Trimming pared 4 bases from V and 3 bases from J, leaving 19 bases between. CDR3 bases: TGTGCCAGCAGTTCCTTGGGCGCAACGGAAGGCTACGAGCAGTACTTC. The encoded protein is CASSSLGATEGYEQYF.

The chain combines TRBV7-6 with TRBJ2-1; 8 nucleotides agree with TRBD2. Germline V lookup: CDR1 SGHVS, CDR2 FNYEAQ. The CDR3 totals 17 residues. V dropped 2 bases and J dropped 3; count of bases not matched to a gene: 9. CDR3 nucleotides: TGTGCCAGCAGCTTACTTTCTTTTGCGGGAGGCTACAATGAGCAGTTCTTC. This translates into CASSLLSFAGGYNEQFF.

This clone was picked up a small number of times. The chain recombines TRBV27 with TRBJ1-6, with a possible D match to TRBD1 (5 bases). The CDR3 runs 15 residues. V lost 5 bases and J lost 4, with 12 bases in between. Germline assignment: CDR1 MNHEY and CDR2 SMNVEV (reference sequence). The CDR3 region has the DNA TGTGCCAGCAGTGGGCAAACAGGTTATAATTCACCCCTCCACTTT. This gives the protein CASSGQTGYNSPLHF.

The V and J genes are TRBV28 and TRBJ2-7; 11 nucleotides line up with TRBD1. The germline V gene has CDR1 MDHEN and CDR2 SYDVKM. CDR3 length: 17 residues. Unmatched junction bases numbered 12, after V lost 3 bases and J lost 5 bases. CDR3 in amino acids: CASSFSPRDRGWHEQYF. CDR3 DNA: TGTGCCAGCAGTTTCTCGCCTCGGGACAGGGGGTGGCACGAGCAGTACTTC.

The chain links TRBV29-1 to TRBJ1-2, with D unclear. The CDR3 is 13 residues long. The germline V gene has CDR1 SQVTM and CDR2 ANQGSEA. Deletions cut 8 bases from V and 7 bases from J, with 20 bases between. CDR3 sequence reads: CSSSQLRPFGYTF. DNA of the CDR3: TGCAGCTCTTCACAACTTCGACCTTTTGGCTACACCTTC.

This clone was observed a handful of times. The V gene is TRBV5-6, the J gene TRBJ1-2; tentatively, D is TRBD1 (5 bases). The V gene's germline CDR1 is SGHDT and CDR2 YYEEEE. Trimming took 3 bases from V and 7 from J, leaving 13 bases between them. This CDR3 has 13 amino acids. CDR3 amino acids: CASSYDVGRGYTF. In DNA form, the CDR3 reads TGTGCCAGCAGCTATGATGTGGGACGTGGCTACACCTTC. Variable domain in full (rest from reference TRBV5-6 and TRBJ1-2): DAGVTQSPTHLIKTRGQQVTLRCSPKSGHDTVSWYQQALGQGPQFIFQYYEEEERQRGNFPDRFSGHQFPNYSSELNVNALLLGDSALYLCASSYDVGRGYTFGSGTRLTVV.

The chain employs TRBV5-1 and TRBJ1-3; 12 positions agree with TRBD1. Germline assignment: CDR1 SGHRS and CDR2 YFSETQ. The CDR3 contains 18 residues. V was pared by 2 bases and J by 8 bases, with 14 bases of the junction left unmatched. This CDR3 is CASSLLTGTGGFSDTIYF. The CDR3 coding sequence is TGCGCCAGCAGCTTACTAACCGGGACAGGGGGCTTTTCGGACACCATATATTTT.

CDR3 sequence reads: CASSLGGVVETQYF. In DNA, the CDR3 is TGTGCCAGCAGCTTAGGGGGGGTAGTGGAGACCCAGTACTTC. This chain links TRBV11-2 with TRBJ2-5; D might be TRBD2 (6 bases). The CDR3 sequence is 14 residues long. The germline CDR1 and CDR2 sequences are SGHAT and FQNNGV. The ends were cut back, 1 base at V and 5 bases at J, with 11 bases in the middle.

The rearrangement links TRBV15 to TRBJ2-3; 9 bases align to TRBD2. CDR1 is LNHNV, CDR2 YYDKDF, per germline (reference sequence). The CDR3 totals 16 residues. V was pared by 5 bases and J by 1 base, with 7 bases of the junction left unmatched. The CDR3 coding sequence is TGTGCCACCAGCGTTTCTAGCGGGACCGGCACAGATACGCAGTATTTT. The encoded protein is CATSVSSGTGTDTQYF. The whole variable domain, filled in from reference TRBV15 and TRBJ2-3, reads DAMVIQNPRYQVTQFGKPVTLSCSQTLNHNVMYWYQQKSSQAPKLLFHYYDKDFNNEADTPDNFQSRRPNTSFCFLDIRSPGLGDTAMYLCATSVSSGTGTDTQYFGPGTRLTVL.

The chain has TRBV13 and TRBJ1-2, with TRBD1 as a possible D gene (6 bases). Per the germline V gene, CDR1 is PRHDT and CDR2 is FYEKMQ (reference sequence). The CDR3 runs to 13 residues. V was cut by 6 bases and J by 7 bases, with 15 bases left in between. The CDR3 DNA follows: TGTGCCAGCAGATCGCAGAGGGGGACTGGCTACACCTTC. Translated, it gives CASRSQRGTGYTF.